The 24 T cell receptor beta chains given below trace back to one sample, sequenced in a study of response to subunit inactivated influenza vaccine (dated by TCRdb to the late 2010s). Interpreted using the paper, the time point label stands for: around 42 days after influenza vaccine administration. Receptor libraries were prepared by RT-PCR. Sequencing used an Illumina HiSeq 2500. Starting from the raw public reads, TCRdb applied fastp trimming at Q25, assembled clones with MiXCR and retained in-frame beta chains. Every entry covers one CDR3 protein and lists the most common genes and DNA from its rows. The sample yields 430,000 or so distinct CDR3 sequences; approximately 10% were counted once. The ten largest clones capture about 12% of the sample. The material was PBMCs from blood, obtained roughly 6 weeks after vaccination. The source of these receptors is a man over 45 who received an inactivated influenza vaccine. Donor details come from another sample of the same person, matched by shared clones.

This clonotype was observed a few times. The chain combines TRBV2 with TRBJ2-3; TRBD2 matches 10 bases. Germline V lookup: CDR1 SNHLY, CDR2 FYNNEI. This CDR3 region has 14 residues. Losses at the gene ends were 4 bases for V and 6 bases for J; bases not matched to a gene: 4. Here the CDR3 reads CASSVSGRADTQYF. CDR3 nucleotides: TGTGCCAGCAGTGTGAGCGGGAGGGCGGATACGCAGTATTTT.

Only a few counts were recorded for this clonotype. The chain combines TRBV4-3 with TRBJ2-2; 9 bases fit TRBD1. CDR1 and CDR2 from the germline V gene are LGHNA and YSLEER. The CDR3 consists of 15 residues. Trimming at V came to 0 bases and at J to 6 bases, leaving 2 bases not matched to a gene. The CDR3 region has the DNA TGCGCCAGCAGCCAAGATACAGGGGGCCCCGGGGAGCTGTTTTTT. It encodes CASSQDTGGPGELFF.

This clonotype showed up just a few times. In DNA form, the CDR3 reads TGTGCCAGCAGCCAAGCGGGGGTGCAGTACTTC. It specifies CASSQAGVQYF. The V call is TRBV5-6, the J call TRBJ2-7; 8 bases are a match to TRBD2. Looked up from germline, CDR1 is SGHDT and CDR2 is YYEEEE. J lost 9 bases, V lost 4 bases, and 3 bases had no gene match. The CDR3 has 11 residues. The full variable domain, its missing parts supplied by reference TRBV5-6 and TRBJ2-7, is DAGVTQSPTHLIKTRGQQVTLRCSPKSGHDTVSWYQQALGQGPQFIFQYYEEEERQRGNFPDRFSGHQFPNYSSELNVNALLLGDSALYLCASSQAGVQYFGPGTRLTVT.

This clonotype showed up just a few times. This chain joins TRBV9 and TRBJ2-1; 8 bases line up with TRBD2. With 0 bases clipped from V and 4 bases from J, the junction kept 3 bases outside the gene matches. Germline-derived CDR1 and CDR2 are SGDLS and YYNGEE. The CDR3 has 15 residues. The CDR3 region is CASSVAGGRYNEQFF. The CDR3 DNA sequence: TGTGCCAGCAGCGTAGCGGGGGGGCGGTACAATGAGCAGTTCTTC.

V usage is TRBV7-3 and J usage is TRBJ1-2; perhaps TRBD1 as D (6 bases). V gave up 3 bases and J gave up 3 bases, with 14 bases separating them. Germline CDR1 SGHTA, CDR2 FQGTGA. This CDR3 spans 15 amino acids. Written as DNA, the CDR3 is TGTGCCAGCAGCTTGGGAGGGGGGCCCTACTATGGCTACACCTTC. As protein: CASSLGGGPYYGYTF.

This clonotype has more than one count but fewer than ten. The junction does not match germline at one end; this may be a read error. The rearrangement joins TRBV6-1 to TRBJ2-7; TRBD2 aligns across 8 bases. The CDR3 consists of 15 residues. Germline V CDR1 and CDR2: MNHNS, SASEGT. The CDR3 sequence: CASSQAGTSSYEQYF. The CDR3 DNA follows: TGTGCCAGCAGTCAAGCCGGGACTAGCTCCTACGAGCAGTACTTC.

This clonotype was detected a few times. The V gene is TRBV25-1, the J gene TRBJ2-1; TRBD2 agrees at 11 bases. The CDR3 is 16 amino acids. Germline lookup yields CDR1 MGHDK and CDR2 SYGVNS. V was clipped by 7 bases and J by 6 bases; unmatched bases: 11. This CDR3 is CASNSGGGILGNEQFF. The CDR3, as DNA: TGTGCCAGCAATAGCGGGGGGGGAATACTCGGCAATGAGCAGTTCTTC.

This clonotype was seen a few times. This chain uses TRBV11-2 with TRBJ2-3; 7 bases map to TRBD2. This CDR3 comprises 15 residues. In germline, CDR1 is SGHAT, CDR2 FQNNGV. V shed 3 bases, J shed 1 base, and the junction held 4 bases outside the gene matches. The CDR3 DNA reads TGTGCCAGCAGCTTCCGTCGGGGGGGCACAGATACGCAGTATTTT. It codes for CASSFRRGGTDTQYF.

DNA of the CDR3: TGTGCCACCAGCTACGGGACAGATACTGAAGCTTTCTTT. As protein: CATSYGTDTEAFF. The chain employs TRBV15 and TRBJ1-1; 7 bases line up with TRBD1. Germline V gene data show CDR1 as LNHNV and CDR2 as YYDKDF (reference sequence). The CDR3 consists of 13 residues. The V and J ends lost 5 bases and 5 bases, in that order; junction bases with no gene match: 5.

This clonotype has only a few counts. V and J are TRBV7-2 and TRBJ2-3, with D hard to call. The CDR3 sequence is 12 residues long. Trimming took off 4 bases at V and 6 bases at J, with 8 bases between the two ends. The germline V gene encodes CDR1 SGHTA and CDR2 FQGNSA. The CDR3 DNA follows: TGTGCCAGCAGCTCGGACGTGGATACGCAGTATTTT. This encodes CASSSDVDTQYF.

This chain uses TRBV7-2 with TRBJ2-7; D uncertain. Germline V CDR1 and CDR2: SGHTA, FQGNSA. The CDR3 runs 15 residues. The V end was cut by 2 bases, the J end by 4 bases, with 15 bases between. The CDR3 region has the DNA TGTGCCAGCAGCTTAACTCTTTTCAGAAATTACGAGCAGTACTTC. Translating it yields CASSLTLFRNYEQYF.

Here the CDR3 DNA reads TGTGCCAGCAGCGCCGGGTGGGGCAATGAGCAGTTCTTC. As protein: CASSAGWGNEQFF. The chain recombines TRBV6-4 with TRBJ2-1; D call uncertain. CDR1 MRHNA and CDR2 SNTAGT come from the germline V gene. Trimming pared 6 bases from V and 6 bases from J, leaving 12 bases between. The CDR3 has 13 amino acids.

This clonotype has a count of ten or more. The chain couples TRBV7-6 to TRBJ2-7; perhaps TRBD1 as D (5 bases). CDR1 SGHVS and CDR2 FNYEAQ come from the germline V gene. The CDR3 is 14 residues long. V was trimmed by 2 bases and J by 3 bases, leaving 11 bases between them. The CDR3 protein is CASSLTSGFYEQYF. CDR3 sequence (DNA): TGTGCCAGCAGCTTAACCTCAGGGTTCTACGAGCAGTACTTC.

This chain joins TRBV11-2 and TRBJ2-1, with D possibly matching TRBD2 (5 bases). Germline V CDR1 and CDR2: SGHAT, FQNNGV. With 6 bases removed from V and 3 bases from J, the gap between germline ends came to 9 bases. This CDR3 has 13 residues. CDR3 bases: TGTGCCAGCAGGCACCGGGACTACAATGAGCAGTTCTTC. Encoded protein: CASRHRDYNEQFF.

The gene calls are TRBV5-1 and TRBJ2-5; D not resolved. V lost 5 bases, J lost 3 bases, and 5 bases lay in between. The CDR3 is 11 residues long. Germline-derived CDR1 and CDR2 are SGHRS and YFSETQ. The CDR3 nucleotides read TGCGCCAGCAGAGATAAAGAGACCCAGTACTTC. Protein product: CASRDKETQYF. The full variable domain, rest sourced from reference TRBV5-1 and TRBJ2-5, is KAGVTQTPRYLIKTRGQQVTLSCSPISGHRSVSWYQQTPGQGLQFLFEYFSETQRNKGNFPGRFSGRQFSNSRSEMNVSTLELGDSALYLCASRDKETQYFGPGTRLLVL.

This clonotype was seen many times. The rearrangement uses TRBV9 and TRBJ2-7; 9 bases map to TRBD2. The CDR3 totals 15 residues. In germline, CDR1 is SGDLS, CDR2 YYNGEE. V lost 0 bases and J lost 4; bases outside the gene matches: 5. Here the CDR3 reads CASSVEPGLAYEQYF. The CDR3 nucleotides read TGTGCCAGCAGCGTAGAACCGGGACTAGCTTACGAGCAGTACTTC.

The chain joins TRBV11-2 to TRBJ1-3; 9 nucleotides line up with TRBD1. V gave up 3 bases and J gave up 8 bases; unmatched junction bases: 17. The CDR3 has 18 amino acids. The V gene's germline CDR1 is SGHAT and CDR2 FQNNGV. The chain's CDR3 is CASSFPWGELQGADTIYF. CDR3 nucleotides: TGTGCCAGCAGCTTCCCGTGGGGGGAGCTACAGGGGGCAGACACCATATATTTT.

This clonotype was seen only a few times. V usage is TRBV5-1 and J usage is TRBJ2-7, with D possibly matching TRBD1 (6 bases). V lost 4 bases, J lost 2 bases, and 16 bases lay in between. The CDR3 is 15 amino acids. Germline V lookup: CDR1 SGHRS, CDR2 YFSETQ. This CDR3 reads CASSMALQGPYEQYF. CDR3 coding DNA: TGCGCCAGCAGCATGGCGCTACAGGGTCCCTACGAGCAGTACTTC.

The V and J genes are TRBV7-3 and TRBJ2-1; D is possibly TRBD1 or TRBD2 (5 bases each). Germline lookup yields CDR1 SGHTA and CDR2 FQGTGA. Deletions cut 2 bases from V and 11 bases from J, with 13 bases between. CDR3 length: 13 residues. The CDR3 bases are TGTGCCAGCAGCTTACCCGGGACCGACAAGCAGTTCTTC. Translating gives CASSLPGTDKQFF.

This clonotype has just a few counts. This chain joins TRBV9 and TRBJ2-3; no clear D. CDR3 size: 14 residues. Germline-derived CDR1 and CDR2 are SGDLS and YYNGEE. V shed 4 bases and J shed 1 base, with 10 bases lying between them. The CDR3 DNA sequence: TGTGCCAGCAGCCCTCGAGAGCGCACAGATACGCAGTATTTT. Residues: CASSPRERTDTQYF. The whole variable domain, remainder taken from reference TRBV9 and TRBJ2-3, is DSGVTQTPKHLITATGQRVTLRCSPRSGDLSVYWYQQSLDQGLQFLIQYYNGEERAKGNILERFSAQQFPDLHSELNLSSLELGDSALYFCASSPRERTDTQYFGPGTRLTVL.

This rearrangement joins TRBV28 to TRBJ2-1; D possibly corresponds to TRBD2 (5 bases). The V gene lost 6 bases and the J gene lost 3 bases, with 12 bases spanning the gap. Germline lookup yields CDR1 MDHEN and CDR2 SYDVKM. The CDR3 loop spans 14 amino acids. CDR3 residues: CASRNLEGYNEQFF. CDR3 DNA: TGTGCCAGCAGGAATCTAGAGGGCTACAATGAGCAGTTCTTC.

This clonotype was counted at least ten times. The gene calls are TRBV24-1 and TRBJ1-2; D is uncertain. Germline values: CDR1 KGHDR, CDR2 SFDVKD. The germline V and J ends were trimmed by 0 bases and 5 bases, with 6 bases remaining between them. The CDR3 length is 13 residues. CDR3 nucleotides: TGTGCCACCAGTGATTTGTACGGGTATGGCTACACCTTC. It translates to CATSDLYGYGYTF.

This clonotype was seen many times. The chain has TRBV5-1 and TRBJ2-3; D uncertain. V was trimmed by 4 bases and J by 0 bases, leaving 6 bases between them. CDR3 length: 13 amino acids. CDR1 SGHRS and CDR2 YFSETQ come from the germline V gene. The CDR3 region has the DNA TGCGCCAGCAGCCCCTCGAGCACAGATACGCAGTATTTT. This encodes CASSPSSTDTQYF.

The chain has TRBV20-1 and TRBJ2-7; D gene uncertain. V was trimmed by 6 bases and J by 2 bases, leaving 20 bases between them. This CDR3 is built from 15 residues. In germline, CDR1 is DFQATT, CDR2 SNEGSKA (reference sequence). CDR3 loop: CSARHRDQLAYEQYF. The CDR3 bases are TGCAGTGCGAGACACCGCGACCAACTCGCCTACGAGCAGTACTTC.